Listed below are T cell receptor beta chains from one sample, sequenced in a study of shared clonotypes between healthy human individuals. The assay was immunoSEQ multiplex PCR, and TCRdb's table has in-frame clones only and misses some. The data show 600,000 to 750,000 clones, around 77% seen once. The material sequenced was memory CD4+ T cells sorted from blood. The receptors stem from a woman aged 25-40 years in good health. The CDR3 runs from the conserved cysteine through the conserved F or W. Each record gives: V gene, D gene, clone size, J gene, CDR3 DNA, CDR3 protein. The D gene is left open where the match is weak. Size is stated for part of the rows, as once, few or many counts, or as a class when the clone is expanded.

v_gene: TRBV2
d_gene: TRBD1
abundance: NA
j_gene: TRBJ1-5
CDR3nt: TGTGCCAGCAGTGCCCGGACAGGGGTTCAGCCCCAGCATTTT
CDR3aa: CASSARTGVQPQHF

v_gene: TRBV11-2
d_gene: NA
abundance: NA
j_gene: TRBJ2-4
CDR3nt: TGTGCCAGCAGCTTGTCTTCGGGGCCCTTTGGACCAAACATTCAGTACTTC
CDR3aa: CASSLSSGPFGPNIQYF

v_gene: TRBV18
d_gene: NA
abundance: NA
j_gene: TRBJ1-1
CDR3nt: TGTGCCAGCTCACCCTTCCGGGACGCTTGGGACACTGAAGCTTTCTTT
CDR3aa: CASSPFRDAWDTEAFF

v_gene: TRBV28
d_gene: TRBD1
abundance: NA
j_gene: TRBJ1-5
CDR3nt: TGTGCCAGCAGCCCGGGACAGGGGGAGCAGCCCCAGCATTTT
CDR3aa: CASSPGQGEQPQHF

v_gene: TRBV5-4
d_gene: TRBD1
abundance: NA
j_gene: TRBJ2-7
CDR3nt: TGTGCCAGCAGCTTATCTCGCGGGACAGGAGGCTACGAGCAGTACTTC
CDR3aa: CASSLSRGTGGYEQYF

v_gene: TRBV6-1
d_gene: NA
abundance: NA
j_gene: TRBJ2-7
CDR3nt: TGTGCCAGCAGTGAAAACAGGGCCCCATCGGAGCAGTACTTC
CDR3aa: CASSENRAPSEQYF

v_gene: TRBV25-1
d_gene: TRBD1
abundance: few
j_gene: TRBJ2-1
CDR3nt: TGTGCCAGCAGTGAATGGGTCAGGGGGCGATACAATGAGCAGTTCTTC
CDR3aa: CASSEWVRGRYNEQFF

v_gene: TRBV18
d_gene: NA
abundance: many
j_gene: TRBJ2-1
CDR3nt: TGTGCCAGCTCACCGACACTTGGCTCCTACAATGAGCAGTTCTTC
CDR3aa: CASSPTLGSYNEQFF

v_gene: TRBV9
d_gene: TRBD2
abundance: few
j_gene: TRBJ2-7
CDR3nt: TGTGCCAGCAGCGTAGTATCTAGCGGTTTCTACGAGCAGTACTTC
CDR3aa: CASSVVSSGFYEQYF

v_gene: TRBV5-1
d_gene: TRBD1
abundance: NA
j_gene: TRBJ1-2
CDR3nt: TGCGCCAGCAGCTTGTACAGGGGCTATGGCTACACCTTC
CDR3aa: CASSLYRGYGYTF

v_gene: TRBV7-9
d_gene: NA
abundance: few
j_gene: TRBJ2-3
CDR3nt: TGTGCCAGCAGCCAGAACACCTGGGTGCAGTATTTT
CDR3aa: CASSQNTWVQYF

v_gene: TRBV19
d_gene: TRBD1
abundance: NA
j_gene: TRBJ2-7
CDR3nt: TGTGCCAGTAGTACGACAGGGACCGCCTACGAGCAGTACTTC
CDR3aa: CASSTTGTAYEQYF

v_gene: TRBV2
d_gene: TRBD2
abundance: few
j_gene: TRBJ2-2
CDR3nt: TGTGCCAGCAGTCGACTAGCGGGAGTGGCCGGGGAGCTGTTTTTT
CDR3aa: CASSRLAGVAGELFF

v_gene: TRBV14
d_gene: TRBD2
abundance: once
j_gene: TRBJ2-2
CDR3nt: TGTGCCAGCAGCCAAGCGAGTGGACTAGCGGGAACGACCGGGGAGCTGTTTTTT
CDR3aa: CASSQASGLAGTTGELFF

v_gene: TRBV10-3
d_gene: NA
abundance: few
j_gene: TRBJ1-1
CDR3nt: TGTGCCGCCCGTAGGGATCAGAACACTGAAGCTTTCTTT
CDR3aa: CAARRDQNTEAFF

v_gene: TRBV6-1
d_gene: NA
abundance: NA
j_gene: TRBJ2-3
CDR3nt: TGTGCCAGCAGTGAAGCGGAAACACGCGGAGATACGCAGTATTTT
CDR3aa: CASSEAETRGDTQYF

v_gene: TRBV18
d_gene: NA
abundance: NA
j_gene: TRBJ2-3
CDR3nt: TGTGCCAGCTCACCCGCCAAGCGAACTAGCACAGATACGCAGTATTTT
CDR3aa: CASSPAKRTSTDTQYF

v_gene: TRBV7-9
d_gene: NA
abundance: NA
j_gene: TRBJ2-1
CDR3nt: TGTGCCAGCAGCCCGGGAAGATCGGGCAATGAGCAGTTCTTC
CDR3aa: CASSPGRSGNEQFF

v_gene: TRBV4-2
d_gene: NA
abundance: few
j_gene: TRBJ2-4
CDR3nt: TGTGCCAGCAGTGAGGGGCAGGGAGGCGTTCAGTACTTC
CDR3aa: CASSEGQGGVQYF

v_gene: TRBV6-6
d_gene: NA
abundance: once
j_gene: TRBJ2-7
CDR3nt: TGTGCCAGCAGACAAGGGACACGACGCACCTACGAGCAGTACTTC
CDR3aa: CASRQGTRRTYEQYF

v_gene: TRBV28
d_gene: NA
abundance: NA
j_gene: TRBJ2-5
CDR3nt: TGTGCCAGCAGGGAGGGGTGGCAAGAGACCCAGTACTTC
CDR3aa: CASREGWQETQYF

v_gene: TRBV27
d_gene: NA
abundance: once
j_gene: TRBJ2-5
CDR3nt: TGTGCCAGCAGTTTCAGACGAGACTTAGAGACCCAGTACTTC
CDR3aa: CASSFRRDLETQYF

v_gene: TRBV7-6
d_gene: TRBD1
abundance: NA
j_gene: TRBJ2-6
CDR3nt: TGTGCCAGCAGCTCCACTCTAGGGGGCCACTCTTCTGGGGCCAACGTCCTGACTTTC
CDR3aa: CASSSTLGGHSSGANVLTF

v_gene: TRBV18
d_gene: TRBD2
abundance: NA
j_gene: TRBJ2-7
CDR3nt: TGTGCCAGCTCACCACCGCTAGCGGGAGTTCGTTCGAACGAGCAGTACTTC
CDR3aa: CASSPPLAGVRSNEQYF